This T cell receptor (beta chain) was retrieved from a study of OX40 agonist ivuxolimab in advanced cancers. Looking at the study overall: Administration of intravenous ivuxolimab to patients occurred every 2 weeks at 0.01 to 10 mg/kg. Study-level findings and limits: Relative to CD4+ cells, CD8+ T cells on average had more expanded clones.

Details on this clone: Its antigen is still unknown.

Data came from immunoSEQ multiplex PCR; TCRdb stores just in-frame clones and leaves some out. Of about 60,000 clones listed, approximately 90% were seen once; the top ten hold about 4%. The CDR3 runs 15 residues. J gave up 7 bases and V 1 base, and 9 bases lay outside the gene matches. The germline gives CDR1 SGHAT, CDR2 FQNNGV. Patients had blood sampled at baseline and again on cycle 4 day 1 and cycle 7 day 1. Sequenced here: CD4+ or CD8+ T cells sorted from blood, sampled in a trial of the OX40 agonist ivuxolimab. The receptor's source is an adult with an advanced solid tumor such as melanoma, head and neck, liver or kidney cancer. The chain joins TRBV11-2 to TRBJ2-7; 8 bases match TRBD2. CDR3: CASSLGPAGVGEQYF. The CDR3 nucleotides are TGTGCCAGCAGCTTAGGCCCAGCGGGAGTCGGAGAGCAGTACTTC.